This TCR beta chain was recovered during a study of blood T cell repertoires in COVID-19. Sequencing used immunoSEQ multiplex PCR; TCRdb keeps in-frame clones, though not all of them. The sample lists approximately 110,000 clones, roughly 85% occurring once. Germline values: CDR1 LGHNA, CDR2 YSLEER. The CDR3 is 15 amino acids. Losses at the gene ends were 0 bases for V and 5 bases for J; bases not matched to a gene: 4. The receptor's source is a human donor in a cohort sampled during active COVID-19. The chain carries TRBV4-3 and TRBJ2-7, with 10 bases identical to TRBD2. The specimen sequenced was peripheral blood. CDR3 loop: CASSQDGLAGDEQYF. CDR3 in DNA: TGCGCCAGCAGCCAAGATGGGCTAGCGGGAGACGAGCAGTACTTC.